Below, one T cell receptor (beta chain) is given with its context. Its antigen is unknown. Each CDR3 protein gets one entry after TCRdb re-called the reads with MiXCR. The table lists roughly 990,000 distinct CDR3 sequences, approximately 31% of them singletons, with 13% in the top ten. This CDR3 region has 15 residues. CDR1 MNHEY and CDR2 SVGAGI come from the germline V gene. Losses at the gene ends were 4 bases for V and 5 bases for J; bases not matched to a gene: 7. This entry belongs to a study of T cell repertoires in cytomegalovirus infection. Whole-study results and caveats: HLA-C-restricted CMV-specific TCR beta clonotypes were dominant in the ex vivo response. Individuals carrying CMV plus the relevant HLA were identified by cumulative frequency of public TCR beta families.

The chain couples TRBV6-5 to TRBJ2-2; 7 positions match TRBD1. This receptor was identified in a human donor in good health (CMV status not recorded). Some clones in this sample may be carry-over from other donors' samples. Sample: cultured CD8+ T cells from PBMCs, taken from culture after CMV antigen stimulation. CDR3 in amino acids: CASSSATGLTGELFF. DNA for the CDR3: TGTGCCAGCAGTTCCGCGACAGGGTTAACCGGGGAGCTGTTTTTT.